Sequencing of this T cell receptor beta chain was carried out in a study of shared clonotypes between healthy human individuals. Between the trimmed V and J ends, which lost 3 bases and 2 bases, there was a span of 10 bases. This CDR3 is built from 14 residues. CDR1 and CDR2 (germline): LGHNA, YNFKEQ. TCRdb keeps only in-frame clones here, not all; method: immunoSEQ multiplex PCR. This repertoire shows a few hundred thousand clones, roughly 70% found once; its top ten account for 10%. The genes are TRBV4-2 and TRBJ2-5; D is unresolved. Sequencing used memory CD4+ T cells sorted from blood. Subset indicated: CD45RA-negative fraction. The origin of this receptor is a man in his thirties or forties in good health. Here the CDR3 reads CASSQLRKQETQYF. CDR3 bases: TGTGCCAGCAGCCAGCTAAGGAAACAAGAGACCCAGTACTTC.